This TCR beta chain was obtained from a study of T cells after yellow fever vaccination. Study-level information: The SMART-Seq v4 Ultra Low Input method served to prepare the low-cell-number fractions. Whole-study results and caveats: Highly abundant clonotypes carried over from the bulk population could end up in FACS-sorted repertoires as contaminants. By day 5 rather than day 15, the secondary response had peaked, though it was weaker.

This clonotype was recorded many times. TCRdb re-called the 5' RACE reads with MiXCR, one entry per CDR3 protein. The sample includes about 14,000 distinct CDR3 sequences, 7.3% of them seen just once. The CDR3 is made up of 13 amino acids. In germline, CDR1 is LGHNA, CDR2 YNFKEQ. V was clipped by 4 bases and J by 4 bases, with 10 bases between them. The rearrangement uses TRBV4-2 and TRBJ2-5, with D maybe TRBD1 (6 bases). The receptor's source is a young man who received the YFV17D yellow fever vaccine. The input for sequencing was PBMCs, either bulk or a sorted T-cell subset (CD4+, CD8+, memory, or dextramer-sorted; not recorded which), taken on the day of the yellow fever booster vaccination. CDR3 sequence reads: CASSPGQRETQYF. CDR3 bases: TGTGCCAGCAGCCCAGGACAGCGAGAGACCCAGTACTTC.